Here is one T cell receptor beta chain with its context. These data are taken from a study of blood T cell repertoires in COVID-19. The overall study: COVID-19 samples, acute and convalescent, were from the United States, Italy and Spain.

Clinical histories supplied by participants themselves formed the basis of cohort assignment. The CDR3 length is 12 residues. V was cut by 7 bases and J by 5 bases, with 11 bases left in between. Germline CDR1 and CDR2: SNHLY and FYNNEI. Assay used: immunoSEQ multiplex PCR; TCRdb lists only in-frame clones, some missing. The table records around 50,000 clones, about 78% of them present only once. The sequence came from a woman aged 45-65 years with acute COVID-19. The sequenced sample was PBMCs or T cells enriched from blood (not recorded which). The chain couples TRBV2 to TRBJ2-5; no firm D call. DNA for the CDR3: TGTGCCAGCATGCTGGCCGGGGAGACCCAGTACTTC. Its translation: CASMLAGETQYF.